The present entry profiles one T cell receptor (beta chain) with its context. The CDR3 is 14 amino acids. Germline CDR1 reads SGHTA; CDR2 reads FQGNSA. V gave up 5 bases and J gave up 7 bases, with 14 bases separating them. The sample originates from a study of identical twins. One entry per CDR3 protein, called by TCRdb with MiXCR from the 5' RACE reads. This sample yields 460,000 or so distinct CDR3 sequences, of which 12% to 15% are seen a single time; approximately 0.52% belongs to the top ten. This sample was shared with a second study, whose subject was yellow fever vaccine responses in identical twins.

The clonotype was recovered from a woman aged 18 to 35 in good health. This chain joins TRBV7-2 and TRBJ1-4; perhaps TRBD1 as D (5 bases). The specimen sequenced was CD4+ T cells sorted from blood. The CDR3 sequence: CASSPRALTEKLFF. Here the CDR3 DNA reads TGTGCCAGCAGCCCCAGGGCCTTAACTGAAAAACTGTTTTTT.